This T cell receptor (beta chain) was captured in a study of siplizumab effects on memory and regulatory T cells. General study points: The authors mapped only a minor fraction of alloreactive clones to unstimulated subsets. Sequences that were alloreactive and traceable to unstimulated CD4+ memory cells were significantly reduced by siplizumab. Memory T cells appeared less diverse than naive cells, which seemed to contribute substantially to alloresponse. Mappable alloreactive CD4+ clones came from Treg cells around three quarters of the time on average with siplizumab, against approximately 26% in controls.

The table lists this clone with a few counts. No antigen is known for it. Germline CDR1 and CDR2: LNHDA and SQIVND (reference sequence). CDR3 length equals 12 residues. V lost 5 bases to trimming and J lost 6 bases, with 8 bases between them. Profiled with immunoSEQ multiplex PCR; TCRdb holds only in-frame clones, not every one. The sample contains 100,000 to 120,000 clones, 92% of which appear only once. What was sequenced was CD4+ T cells sorted from blood. The V call is TRBV19, the J call TRBJ1-5; D ambiguous. This TCR derives from a human donor in good health. The CDR3 nucleotides read TGTGCCAGTAGTGAGTTGGGTCAGCCCCAGCATTTT. Translation: CASSELGQPQHF. Complete variable domain (other parts from reference TRBV19 and TRBJ1-5): DGGITQSPKYLFRKEGQNVTLSCEQNLNHDAMYWYRQDPGQGLRLIYYSQIVNDFQKGDIAEGYSVSREKKESFPLTVTSAQKNPTAFYLCASSELGQPQHFGDGTRLSIL.